These 7 T cell receptor beta chains originate from one sample sequenced in a study of regulatory T cells in long-lasting Graves disease. The time point: newly diagnosed GD, antithyroid drugs for less than 3 months. TCR sequences were obtained from RNA taken from PBMCs. The TCR beta library used iRepertoire HTBI primers with Arm-PCR amplification of CDR3. TCRdb re-derived calls from the multiplex PCR reads in MiXCR, one entry per CDR3 protein. The profile shows roughly 500,000 distinct CDR3 sequences, around 13% of them singletons. These same data were also listed under a study on T cells in Graves' hyperthyroidism and ophthalmopathy.

The specimen was peripheral blood mononuclear cells (PBMCs), collected at new diagnosis, from a patient treated with antithyroid drugs. Source of these receptors: a woman younger than 45 with Graves disease.

This clonotype was observed many times. The chain is built from TRBV7-8 and TRBJ2-3; no definite D call. This CDR3 is 14 amino acids long. The V and J ends lost 7 bases and 0 bases respectively, with 11 bases between them. Germline V gene lookup returns CDR1 SGHVS and CDR2 FQNEAQ. The CDR3 region is CASTPETSTDTQYF. The CDR3 DNA reads as TGTGCCAGCACCCCCGAGACTAGCACAGATACGCAGTATTTT.

DNA for the CDR3: TGCAGTGCCCGCCGGCAGGCCAATAATTCACCCCTCCACTTT. Its translation: CSARRQANNSPLHF. V is TRBV20-1 and J is TRBJ1-6; no clear D. This CDR3 contains 14 residues. Trimming removed 6 bases at V and 5 bases at J, with 14 bases between. Per germline, CDR1 DFQATT and CDR2 SNEGSKA (reference sequence).

Ten or more counts support this clonotype. The V gene is TRBV20-1, the J gene TRBJ2-3; possible D gene TRBD2, 6 bases. CDR3 size: 17 residues. Per the germline V gene, CDR1 is DFQATT and CDR2 is SNEGSKA (reference sequence). V was cut by 1 base and J by 1 base, with 18 bases left in between. Here the CDR3 reads CSARVLHYSGGTDTQYF. The CDR3, as DNA: TGCAGTGCTAGAGTGCTACACTACTCGGGAGGCACAGATACGCAGTATTTT.

This rearrangement joins TRBV2 to TRBJ2-1, with 12 bases lining up with TRBD2. The trim removed 4 bases at V and 4 bases at J, leaving 11 bases unmatched. Germline lookup yields CDR1 SNHLY and CDR2 FYNNEI. This CDR3 has 18 amino acids. The chain's CDR3 is CASSAELAGGPRYNEQFF. The CDR3, as DNA: TGTGCCAGCAGTGCTGAGCTAGCGGGAGGGCCAAGGTACAATGAGCAGTTCTTC.

For the CDR3, the DNA is TGTGCCAGCAGCTCCGTTAGACAGAACTATGGCTACACCTTC. As protein: CASSSVRQNYGYTF. The chain employs TRBV5-6 and TRBJ1-2, with D perhaps TRBD1 (5 bases). V gave up 3 bases and J gave up 2 bases, with 11 bases separating them. Germline V lookup: CDR1 SGHDT, CDR2 YYEEEE. CDR3 length equals 14 residues.

This clonotype showed up many times. V is TRBV2 and J is TRBJ2-1, with TRBD1 matching over 11 bases. This CDR3 comprises 18 residues. The J segment lost 4 bases and the V segment lost 6 bases, leaving 14 bases of the junction unmatched. Germline assignment: CDR1 SNHLY and CDR2 FYNNEI. The CDR3 region is CASRNPTGQGGGYNEQFF. The CDR3 nucleotides read TGTGCCAGCAGAAACCCTACGGGACAGGGGGGTGGGTACAATGAGCAGTTCTTC.

The chain has TRBV7-2 and TRBJ2-1; 9 bases agree with TRBD2. The CDR3 sequence is 14 residues long. Per the germline V gene, CDR1 is SGHTA and CDR2 is FQGNSA. The ends lost 4 bases at V and 6 bases at J; junction bases unmatched: 4. In DNA form, the CDR3 reads TGTGCCAGCAGCTCCCGACTAGCGGTCAATGAGCAGTTCTTC. This translates into CASSSRLAVNEQFF.